This T cell receptor (beta chain) was captured in a study of response to subunit inactivated influenza vaccine. Study results and caveats: Each seasonal flu vaccination may recruit only limited new T cells, authors suggested.

The V end was cut by 9 bases, the J end by 0 bases, with 15 bases between. This CDR3 has 15 amino acids. Only a few counts were recorded for this clonotype. Its antigen is not identified. Each CDR3 protein gets one entry after TCRdb re-called the RT-PCR reads with MiXCR. This sample has about 500,000 distinct CDR3 sequences; 15% to 20% occur once, and the top ten carry 3%. The sequence was collected from a man in his fifties or sixties who received an inactivated influenza vaccine. This sample comprised CD4+ T cells sorted from PBMCs, obtained around 25 months after vaccination. This sequence joins TRBV12-3 or TRBV12-4 and TRBJ2-1; D is perhaps TRBD1 or TRBD2 (6 bases each). The DNA of the CDR3 is TGTGCCAGTCTCGAGGGGGGAAGCTCCTACAATGAGCAGTTCTTC. Encoded protein: CASLEGGSSYNEQFF.